The 18 T cell receptor beta chains reported below all come from one sample, sequenced in a study of blood T cell repertoires in COVID-19. Assay: immunoSEQ multiplex PCR; the TCRdb copy retains only in-frame clones and omits some. This sample has hundreds of thousands of clones; about 88% occur once, and the top ten carry approximately 1.5%. Sequencing was done on a sample of PBMCs or T cells enriched from blood (not recorded which). Every receptor here comes from a woman aged 18-29 years who had been exposed to COVID-19.

The CDR3 DNA sequence: TGTGCCAGCAGCTTCAAGGGTAGCGGAGCCTACGAGCAGTACTTC. Its translation is CASSFKGSGAYEQYF. This sequence joins TRBV3-1 (or the pseudogene TRBV3-2) and TRBJ2-7, with D possibly TRBD2 on 6 matching bases. CDR3 length: 15 amino acids. V lost 5 bases and J lost 2, with 16 bases in between. Germline CDR1 and CDR2: LGHDT and YNNKEL (reference sequence).

The chain carries TRBV28 and TRBJ1-2; the D gene is possibly TRBD1 (5 bases). CDR1 is MDHEN, CDR2 SYDVKM, per germline. The CDR3 has 12 amino acids. V was trimmed by 1 base and J by 7 bases, leaving 7 bases between them. The CDR3 DNA is TGTGCCAGCAGTTTATTACAGGCTGGCTACACCTTC. Residues: CASSLLQAGYTF.

This chain uses TRBV19 with TRBJ2-7; D might be TRBD2 (6 bases). The CDR3 contains 14 residues. V was trimmed by 6 bases and J by 4 bases, leaving 16 bases between them. The germline CDR1 and CDR2 sequences are LNHDA and SQIVND (reference sequence). CDR3 in DNA: TGTGCCAGTAGCCCTAGCGCAGGCCTGTACGAGCAGTACTTC. Its translation: CASSPSAGLYEQYF. The full variable domain, completed using reference TRBV19 and TRBJ2-7, is DGGITQSPKYLFRKEGQNVTLSCEQNLNHDAMYWYRQDPGQGLRLIYYSQIVNDFQKGDIAEGYSVSREKKESFPLTVTSAQKNPTAFYLCASSPSAGLYEQYFGPGTRLTVT.

The chain combines TRBV20-1 with TRBJ2-3; 10 nucleotides agree with TRBD2. Germline V gene lookup returns CDR1 DFQATT and CDR2 SNEGSKA (reference sequence). V dropped 3 bases and J dropped 3; count of bases not matched to a gene: 3. This CDR3 spans 14 amino acids. CDR3 DNA: TGCAGTGCTAGTACTAGCGGGACAACAGATACGCAGTATTTT. Protein: CSASTSGTTDTQYF.

The chain joins TRBV2 to TRBJ2-3; 7 bases fit TRBD2. Trimming cost V 6 bases and J 4 bases; bases outside gene matches: 13. The CDR3 length is 16 residues. Germline lookup yields CDR1 SNHLY and CDR2 FYNNEI. The chain's CDR3 is CASRDPLRERADTQYF. The CDR3 DNA reads TGTGCCAGCAGGGACCCTTTGCGGGAGCGCGCAGATACGCAGTATTTT.

The J gene is TRBJ2-7, the V gene TRBV6-5; weak D call: TRBD1 (6 bases). Germline lookup yields CDR1 MNHEY and CDR2 SVGAGI. V lost 10 bases to trimming and J lost 3 bases, with 13 bases between them. The CDR3 is 12 residues long. The CDR3 DNA reads as TGTGCCATCTACCAACAGGGCTACGAGCAGTACTTC. It yields the protein CAIYQQGYEQYF.

The chain employs TRBV6-5 and TRBJ1-1; possible D gene TRBD1, 5 bases. Trimming cost V 5 bases and J 2 bases, with 12 bases left between them. The CDR3 spans 14 residues. The germline gives CDR1 MNHEY, CDR2 SVGAGI. The CDR3 loop reads CASSRQIGNTEAFF. CDR3 DNA sequence: TGTGCCAGCAGTCGACAGATTGGAAACACTGAAGCTTTCTTT.

The rearrangement joins TRBV18 to TRBJ1-1; D remains unclear. Germline V gene sequence: CDR1 KGHSH, CDR2 LQKENI. This CDR3 has 12 residues. The germline V and J ends were trimmed by 3 bases and 14 bases, with 16 bases remaining between them. The CDR3 spells CASSPDRGAGFF. DNA of the CDR3: TGTGCCAGCTCACCCGACCGAGGAGCGGGCTTCTTT.

The chain combines TRBV10-1 with TRBJ1-3, with a weak D call TRBD1 (6 bases). This CDR3 comprises 15 residues. Germline-derived CDR1 and CDR2 are WNHNN and SYGVQD (reference sequence). V shed 2 bases and J shed 4 bases, with 12 bases lying between them. The CDR3 DNA reads as TGCGCCAGCAGTGAGACGGACAGCTTGGGAAACACCATATATTTT. Translation: CASSETDSLGNTIYF.

The genes are TRBV3-1 (or the pseudogene TRBV3-2) and TRBJ1-4; 8 bases agree with TRBD1. This CDR3 comprises 15 residues. Germline V gene data show CDR1 as LGHDT and CDR2 as YNNKEL (reference sequence). V was clipped by 7 bases and J by 8 bases; unmatched bases: 12. In nucleotides, the CDR3 is TGTGCCAGCACGCCCTCCGGGACAGGTAACGAAAAACTGTTTTTT. Protein: CASTPSGTGNEKLFF.

This rearrangement joins TRBV28 to TRBJ1-2, with 7 nucleotides matching TRBD1. CDR3 length equals 15 residues. The ends lost 6 bases at V and 3 bases at J; junction bases unmatched: 10. Germline V lookup: CDR1 MDHEN, CDR2 SYDVKM. DNA of the CDR3: TGTGCCAGCAGCCTTAGCCCGGGGACAGACTATGGCTACACCTTC. This encodes CASSLSPGTDYGYTF.

The chain uses TRBV5-1 and TRBJ2-6; 9 bases align to TRBD1. The CDR3 sequence is 18 residues long. V gave up 4 bases and J gave up 1 base; unmatched junction bases: 9. The germline V gene encodes CDR1 SGHRS and CDR2 YFSETQ. The CDR3 spells CASSRTGGGESGANVLTF. Written as DNA, the CDR3 is TGCGCCAGCAGCCGAACAGGGGGCGGGGAGTCTGGGGCCAACGTCCTGACTTTC.

About this clone: Other DNA sequences in the same sample also yield this CDR3. The CDR3 spells CASSRGTDSYEQYF. DNA for the CDR3: TGCGCCAGCAGCCGCGGGACCGATTCCTACGAGCAGTACTTC. The V call is TRBV5-1, the J call TRBJ2-7; D might be TRBD2 (6 bases). The V gene's germline CDR1 is SGHRS and CDR2 YFSETQ. V lost 4 bases and J 1 base, leaving 12 bases between the germline ends. CDR3 size: 14 residues.

The CDR3 bases are TGTGCCAGCAGTCCACCAGCGGCGGCCAATGAGCAGTTCTTC. Translating it yields CASSPPAAANEQFF. V gene TRBV6-2 or TRBV6-3 combines with J gene TRBJ2-1; TRBD2 is a possible D gene (5 bases). The V end lost 5 bases, the J end lost 6 bases, and 14 bases lay between the germline ends. The CDR3 has 14 amino acids. Per the germline V gene, CDR1 is MNHEY and CDR2 is SVGEGT.

The chain uses TRBV6-1 and TRBJ1-1; the D is unclear. Germline values: CDR1 MNHNS, CDR2 SASEGT. CDR3 length: 14 amino acids. With 5 bases removed from V and 1 base from J, the gap between germline ends came to 11 bases. CDR3 DNA: TGTGCCAGCAGTTCGAGACGGGGGAACACTGAAGCTTTCTTT. Translating gives CASSSRRGNTEAFF.

The V call is TRBV10-2, the J call TRBJ1-4; 7 bases are a match to TRBD1. Per the germline V gene, CDR1 is WSHSY and CDR2 is SAAADI. The CDR3 consists of 14 residues. After removal of 6 bases from V and 5 bases from J, the junction contained 6 bases not matched to a gene. CDR3 region: CASRGGQTNEKLFF. In DNA form, the CDR3 reads TGCGCCAGCAGGGGGGGACAGACGAATGAAAAACTGTTTTTT.

The chain uses TRBV7-2 and TRBJ1-1, with 12 bases matching TRBD1. This CDR3 is 17 amino acids long. Germline trimming cut 5 bases from V and 1 base from J; bases unmatched to any gene: 8. CDR1 is SGHTA, CDR2 FQGNSA, per germline. The CDR3 region has the DNA TGTGCCAGCAGCAGCCGGGACAGGGGGCTCGCGAACACTGAAGCTTTCTTT. Protein sequence: CASSSRDRGLANTEAFF.

This chain uses TRBV18 with TRBJ1-6; TRBD1 matches 8 bases. The V gene end was trimmed by 6 bases and the J gene end by 8 bases; junction bases not matched to a gene: 3. Germline V CDR1 and CDR2: KGHSH, LQKENI. The CDR3 covers 13 residues. Here the CDR3 DNA reads TGTGCCAGCTCGCCGACAGGGGATTCACCCCTCCACTTT. This gives the protein CASSPTGDSPLHF. The whole variable domain, filled in from reference TRBV18 and TRBJ1-6, reads NAGVMQNPRHLVRRRGQEARLRCSPMKGHSHVYWYRQLPEEGLKFMVYLQKENIIDESGMPKERFSAEFPKEGPSILRIQQVVRGDSAAYFCASSPTGDSPLHFGNGTRLTVT.